This paragraph covers one T cell receptor beta chain sequence. The Seattle patients, enrolled during active infection, were followed longitudinally. This sample is part of a study of blood T cell repertoires in COVID-19. Study-wide context: The United States, Italy and Spain provided the acute and convalescent COVID-19 samples. From T cells, B-cell-depleted T cells, or PBMCs came the material, which was cDNA or gDNA.

In the authors' methods: Amplification of reference gene primers provided the estimated nucleated cell counts. Here immunoSEQ multiplex PCR was the method, and the copy in TCRdb shows in-frame clones only, minus some. For V, J and clone size, that table is used; D and trimming come from the DNA. The sample lists about 130,000 clones; around 80% were seen once. From germline, CDR1 is MNHEY and CDR2 SVGAGI. This CDR3 has 14 residues. V dropped 0 bases and J dropped 1 base, with 6 bases sitting between them. The sequence was collected from a man aged 25 to 45 with COVID-19, enrolled during active disease. Sequenced material: peripheral blood. The chain couples TRBV6-5 to TRBJ1-1; no firm D call. The CDR3 DNA follows: TGTGCCAGCAGTTACTCAGGGAGGAACACTGAAGCTTTCTTT. Its translation: CASSYSGRNTEAFF.